The present TCR beta chain was sequenced within a study of cytomegalovirus exposure and HLA in healthy donors. With 60 Vbeta and 13 Jbeta primers, the PCR was carried out. The data were produced by immunoSEQ multiplex PCR, yet TCRdb's version contains in-frame clones alone and is incomplete. The data hold 130,000 or so clones, with about 62% observed a single time. J was trimmed by 5 bases and V by 2 bases; bases with no gene match: 4. Per the germline V gene, CDR1 is GTSNPN and CDR2 is SVGIG (reference sequence). The CDR3 is made up of 13 amino acids. This chain links TRBV30 with TRBJ1-1; TRBD1 matches at 8 bases. The clonotype was recovered from a woman in her forties in good health and CMV-seropositive. Material: PBMCs. CDR3 in DNA: TGTGCCTGGAGTACAGGGGGTTGGACTGAAGCTTTCTTT. This translates into CAWSTGGWTEAFF.